The clone carrying this TCR beta chain was seen repeatedly, ten times or more. What it binds is unknown. This sample was included in a study of T cells in Graves' hyperthyroidism and ophthalmopathy. No progression to ophthalmopathy during 18 months of follow-up defined stable disease. Uncontrolled infection, other autoimmune disease, pregnancy and lactation each barred patients from inclusion. Together with thyroid ultrasound, orbital computed tomography, serum thyroxine and TRAb, clinical symptoms were used for diagnoses. Study-wide points: Blood also contained most expanded thyroid clonotypes above 0.001.

TCR beta CDR3 region amplification was performed from RNA transcripts. Initially, a first-round RT-PCR of the TCR CDR3 employed the HTBI primer set. TCRdb re-called the multiplex PCR reads through MiXCR, storing one row per CDR3 protein. The sample lists roughly 93,000 distinct CDR3 sequences; 35% to 45% were seen once. Germline CDR1 reads LNHDA; CDR2 reads SQIVND (reference sequence). Trimming removed 4 bases at V and 4 bases at J, with 13 bases between. This CDR3 contains 15 residues. This chain connects TRBV19 to TRBJ2-2; D gene ambiguous. The origin of this receptor is a young woman with Graves' hyperthyroidism. The specimen sequenced was peripheral blood or thyroid tissue (not recorded which). The CDR3 spells CASSTSTDGTGELFF. The CDR3 DNA sequence: TGTGCCAGTAGTACCTCCACCGACGGCACCGGGGAGCTGTTTTTT.